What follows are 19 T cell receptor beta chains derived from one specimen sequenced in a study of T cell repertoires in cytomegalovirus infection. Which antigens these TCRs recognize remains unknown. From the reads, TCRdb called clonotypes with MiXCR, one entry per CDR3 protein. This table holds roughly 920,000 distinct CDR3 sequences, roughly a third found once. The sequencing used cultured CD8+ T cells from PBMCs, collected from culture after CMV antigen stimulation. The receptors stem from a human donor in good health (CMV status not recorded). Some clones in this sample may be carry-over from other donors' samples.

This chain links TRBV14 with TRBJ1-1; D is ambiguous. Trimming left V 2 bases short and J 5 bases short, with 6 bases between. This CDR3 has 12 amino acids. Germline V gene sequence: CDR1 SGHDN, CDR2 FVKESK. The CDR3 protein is CASSQRGTEAFF. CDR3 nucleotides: TGTGCCAGCAGCCAAAGAGGGACTGAAGCTTTCTTT.

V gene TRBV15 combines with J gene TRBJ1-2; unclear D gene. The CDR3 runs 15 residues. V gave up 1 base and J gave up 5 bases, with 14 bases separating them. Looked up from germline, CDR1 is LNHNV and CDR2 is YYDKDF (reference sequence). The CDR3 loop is CATSRVLQDYYGYTF. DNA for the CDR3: TGTGCCACCAGCAGAGTTCTGCAGGATTATTATGGCTACACCTTC. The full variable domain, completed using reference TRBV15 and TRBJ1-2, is DAMVIQNPRYQVTQFGKPVTLSCSQTLNHNVMYWYQQKSSQAPKLLFHYYDKDFNNEADTPDNFQSRRPNTSFCFLDIRSPGLGDTAMYLCATSRVLQDYYGYTFGSGTRLTVV.

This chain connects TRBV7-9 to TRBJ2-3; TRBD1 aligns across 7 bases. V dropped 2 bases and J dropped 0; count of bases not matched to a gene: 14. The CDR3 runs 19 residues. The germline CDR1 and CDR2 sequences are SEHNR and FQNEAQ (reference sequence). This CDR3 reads CASSLPIRTGDFSTDTQYF. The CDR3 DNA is TGTGCCAGCAGCTTACCAATTAGGACAGGAGATTTTAGCACAGATACGCAGTATTTT.

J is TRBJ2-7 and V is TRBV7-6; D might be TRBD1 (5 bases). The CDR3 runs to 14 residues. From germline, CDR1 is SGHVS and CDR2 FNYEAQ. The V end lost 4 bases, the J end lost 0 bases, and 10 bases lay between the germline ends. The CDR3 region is CASSSMDTSYEQYF. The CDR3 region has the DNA TGTGCCAGCAGCTCGATGGACACCTCCTACGAGCAGTACTTC.

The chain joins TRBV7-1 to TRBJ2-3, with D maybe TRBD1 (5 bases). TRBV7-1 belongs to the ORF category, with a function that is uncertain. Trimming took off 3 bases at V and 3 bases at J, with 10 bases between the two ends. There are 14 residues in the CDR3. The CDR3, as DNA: TGTGCCAGCAGCTCCAGGGTTGATACAGATACGCAGTATTTT. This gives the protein CASSSRVDTDTQYF.

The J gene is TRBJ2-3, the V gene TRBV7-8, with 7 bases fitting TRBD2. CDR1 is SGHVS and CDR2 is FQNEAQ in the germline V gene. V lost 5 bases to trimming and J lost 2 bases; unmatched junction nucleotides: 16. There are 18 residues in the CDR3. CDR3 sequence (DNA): TGTGCCAGCAGCGCACTGCGCGGGGGTGTGACTGACACAGATACGCAGTATTTT. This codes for CASSALRGGVTDTDTQYF.

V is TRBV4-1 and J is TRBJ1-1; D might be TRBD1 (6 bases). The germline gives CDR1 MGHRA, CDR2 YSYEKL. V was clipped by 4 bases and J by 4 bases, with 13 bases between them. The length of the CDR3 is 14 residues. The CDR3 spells CASSRGGSSTEAFF. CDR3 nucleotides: TGCGCCAGCAGCCGAGGGGGTAGTTCCACTGAAGCTTTCTTT.

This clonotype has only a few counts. The CDR3 region is CASSESRGAGANVLTF. The CDR3 bases are TGCGCCAGCAGTGAGTCACGGGGGGCTGGGGCCAACGTCCTGACTTTC. The chain is built from TRBV10-2 and TRBJ2-6; 7 bases agree with TRBD2. Germline values: CDR1 WSHSY, CDR2 SAAADI. Trimming took 0 bases from V and 2 from J; bases not matched to a gene: 1. CDR3 length: 16 amino acids.

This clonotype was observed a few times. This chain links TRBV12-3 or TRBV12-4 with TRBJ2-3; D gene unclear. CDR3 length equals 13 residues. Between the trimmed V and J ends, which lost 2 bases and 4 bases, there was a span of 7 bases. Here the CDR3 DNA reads TGTGCCAGCAGTTTACTATCTTCAGATACGCAGTATTTT. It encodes CASSLLSSDTQYF.

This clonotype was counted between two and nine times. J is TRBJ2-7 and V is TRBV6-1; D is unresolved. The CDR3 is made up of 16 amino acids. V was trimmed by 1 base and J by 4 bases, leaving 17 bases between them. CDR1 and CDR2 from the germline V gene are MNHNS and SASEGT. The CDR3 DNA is TGTGCCAGCAGTGAAGGGGATAGGGCACTCGGGTACGAGCAGTACGTC. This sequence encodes CASSEGDRALGYEQYV.

This CDR3 is CASSTSGAYNEQFF. CDR3 sequence (DNA): TGTGCCAGCAGTACTAGCGGGGCGTACAATGAGCAGTTCTTC. The rearrangement joins TRBV12-3 or TRBV12-4 to TRBJ2-1, with TRBD2 matching over 10 bases. This CDR3 contains 14 residues. With 5 bases clipped from V and 4 bases from J, the junction kept 2 bases outside the gene matches.

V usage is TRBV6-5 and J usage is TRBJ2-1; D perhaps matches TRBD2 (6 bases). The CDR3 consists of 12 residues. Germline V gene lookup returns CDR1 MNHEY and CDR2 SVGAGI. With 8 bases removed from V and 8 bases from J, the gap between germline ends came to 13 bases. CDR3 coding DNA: TGTGCCAGCTCCTCGGGGGTCGATGAGCAGTTCTTC. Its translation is CASSSGVDEQFF.

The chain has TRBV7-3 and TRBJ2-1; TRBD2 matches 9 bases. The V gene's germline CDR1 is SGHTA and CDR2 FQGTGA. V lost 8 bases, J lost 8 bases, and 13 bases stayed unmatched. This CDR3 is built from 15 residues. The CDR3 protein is CASASGAGGLDEQFF. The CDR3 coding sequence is TGTGCCAGCGCCTCCGGAGCGGGGGGCCTGGATGAGCAGTTCTTC.

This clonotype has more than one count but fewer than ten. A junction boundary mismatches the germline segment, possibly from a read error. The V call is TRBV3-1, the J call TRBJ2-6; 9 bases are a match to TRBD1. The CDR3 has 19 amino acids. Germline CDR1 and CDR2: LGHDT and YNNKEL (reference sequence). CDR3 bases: TGTGCCAGCCGCCAAGATATTACAGGGGGCGGCTCTGGGGCCAACGTCCTGACTTTC. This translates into CASRQDITGGGSGANVLTF. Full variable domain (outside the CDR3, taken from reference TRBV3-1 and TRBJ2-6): DTAVSQTPKYLVTQMGNDKSIKCEQNLGHDTMYWYKQDSKKFLKIMFSYNNKELIINETVPNRFSPKSPDKAHLNLHINSLELGDSAVYFCASRQDITGGGSGANVLTFGAGSRLTVL.

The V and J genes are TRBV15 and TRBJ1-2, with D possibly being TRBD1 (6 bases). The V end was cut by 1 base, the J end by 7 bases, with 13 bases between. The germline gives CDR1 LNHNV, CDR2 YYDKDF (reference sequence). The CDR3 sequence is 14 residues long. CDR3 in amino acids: CATSRGGGSSGYTF. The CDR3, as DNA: TGTGCCACCAGCAGAGGAGGGGGTAGCTCTGGCTACACCTTC.

The CDR3 sequence: CASSSGLAGAASSYNEQFF. The CDR3 DNA sequence: TGTGCCAGCAGTTCGGGACTAGCGGGGGCCGCGAGCTCCTACAATGAGCAGTTCTTC. The J gene is TRBJ2-1, the V gene TRBV12-3 or TRBV12-4; 14 positions match TRBD2. The CDR3 consists of 19 residues. V was clipped by 4 bases and J by 0 bases; unmatched bases: 8.

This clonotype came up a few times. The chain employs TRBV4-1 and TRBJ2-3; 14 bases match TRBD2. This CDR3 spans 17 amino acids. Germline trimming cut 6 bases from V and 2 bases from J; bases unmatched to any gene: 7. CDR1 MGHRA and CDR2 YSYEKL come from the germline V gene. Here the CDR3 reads CASSLRTSGGTTDTQYF. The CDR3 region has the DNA TGCGCCAGCAGTCTGAGGACTAGCGGGGGGACCACAGATACGCAGTATTTT.

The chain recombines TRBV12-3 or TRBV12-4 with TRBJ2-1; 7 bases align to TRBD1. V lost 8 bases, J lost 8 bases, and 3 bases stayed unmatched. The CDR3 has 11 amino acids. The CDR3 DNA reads TGTGCCAGCGTTACAGGGGATGAGCAGTTCTTC. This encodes CASVTGDEQFF.

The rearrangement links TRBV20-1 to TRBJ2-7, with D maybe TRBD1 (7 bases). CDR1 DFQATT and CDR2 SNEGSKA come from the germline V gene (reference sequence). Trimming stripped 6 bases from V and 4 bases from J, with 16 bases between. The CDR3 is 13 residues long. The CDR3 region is CSAWGAGGYEQYV. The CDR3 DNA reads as TGCAGTGCGTGGGGGGCAGGGGGGTACGAGCAGTACGTC.